The 30 T cell receptor beta chains presented below share a single source sample, sequenced in a study of T cell responses to AZD1222 COVID-19 vaccine. Only in-frame clones appear in the TCRdb table, and some are missing; sequencing was by immunoSEQ multiplex PCR. This repertoire shows hundreds of thousands of clones, about 93% found once; its top ten account for around 1%. The sample in question was peripheral blood, obtained on day 0 of MenACWY control vaccination. The receptors here all came from an adult in good health.

A single count supports this clone. The rearrangement links TRBV18 to TRBJ1-6, with unresolved D. Germline V gives CDR1 KGHSH, CDR2 LQKENI. Trimming removed 5 bases at V and 5 bases at J, with 10 bases between. CDR3 length: 14 residues. The CDR3 sequence: CASSVRENNSPLHF. Here the CDR3 DNA reads TGTGCCAGCTCAGTCCGGGAGAATAATTCACCCCTCCACTTT.

The rearrangement uses TRBV10-3 and TRBJ1-1; D not certain. CDR1 is ENHRY, CDR2 SYGVKD, per germline. V lost 0 bases, J lost 1 base, and 6 bases lay in between. The CDR3 sequence is 14 residues long. This CDR3 is CAISESGRNTEAFF. The CDR3 region has the DNA TGTGCCATCAGTGAGTCCGGGAGGAACACTGAAGCTTTCTTT.

The CDR3 loop is CAIQPGRNNAEAFF. The CDR3 DNA reads TGTGCCATCCAGCCGGGACGAAATAACGCTGAAGCTTTCTTT. V is TRBV6-6 and J is TRBJ1-1; TRBD1 might be the D (5 bases). The germline V gene has CDR1 MNHNY and CDR2 SVGAGI (reference sequence). The CDR3 is 14 residues long. Trimming took 10 bases from V and 6 from J, leaving 21 bases between them.

This sequence joins TRBV2 and TRBJ2-7; unclear D gene. Germline loops: CDR1 SNHLY, CDR2 FYNNEI. This CDR3 has 14 amino acids. V lost 6 bases, J lost 0 bases, and 12 bases lay in between. CDR3 coding DNA: TGTGCCAGCAGCCTTGGACGGATCTCCTACGAGCAGTACTTC. It codes for CASSLGRISYEQYF.

The chain links TRBV25-1 to TRBJ1-1, with D tentatively TRBD1 (5 bases). From germline, CDR1 is MGHDK and CDR2 SYGVNS. CDR3 length: 13 residues. V lost 3 bases and J lost 6, with 11 bases in between. This chain's CDR3 is CASSDGRDAEAFF. The DNA for the CDR3 is TGTGCCAGCAGTGATGGCAGGGATGCTGAAGCTTTCTTT.

The CDR3 DNA reads as TGTGCCAGCAGCCAAGCCCAGAGACACGAGCAGTACTTC. Amino acid sequence: CASSQAQRHEQYF. The V call is TRBV3-1 (or the pseudogene TRBV3-2), the J call TRBJ2-7; D is unresolved. Trimming removed 1 base at V and 5 bases at J, with 9 bases between. This CDR3 has 13 residues. From germline, CDR1 is LGHDT and CDR2 YNNKEL (reference sequence).

The chain is built from TRBV7-2 and TRBJ1-1; D not resolved. CDR1 and CDR2 (germline): SGHTA, FQGNSA. V was pared by 1 base and J by 0 bases, with 6 bases between. CDR3 length: 14 residues. Here the CDR3 DNA reads TGTGCCAGCAGCTTAGGAACCATGAACACTGAAGCTTTCTTT. This encodes CASSLGTMNTEAFF.

The chain employs TRBV7-9 and TRBJ1-5; 11 positions agree with TRBD1. Germline V gene data show CDR1 as SEHNR and CDR2 as FQNEAQ (reference sequence). This CDR3 comprises 18 residues. With 5 bases clipped from V and 0 bases from J, the junction kept 9 bases outside the gene matches. The CDR3, as DNA: TGTGCCAGCAGCACTGGGACAGGGGGGCGTTATAGCAATCAGCCCCAGCATTTT. Amino acids: CASSTGTGGRYSNQPQHF.

The rearrangement uses TRBV24-1 and TRBJ2-1; 8 bases line up with TRBD2. V lost 3 bases, J lost 8 bases, and 11 bases stayed unmatched. CDR1 KGHDR and CDR2 SFDVKD come from the germline V gene. The CDR3 extends over 16 amino acids. The chain's CDR3 is CATSDPGGPVPYEQFF. As DNA, the CDR3 is TGTGCCACCAGTGATCCGGGGGGGCCGGTCCCCTATGAGCAGTTCTTC.

This chain connects TRBV9 to TRBJ1-3; D is perhaps TRBD1 (6 bases). The length of the CDR3 is 17 residues. Germline assignment: CDR1 SGDLS and CDR2 YYNGEE. The ends were cut back, 0 bases at V and 3 bases at J, with 16 bases in the middle. The CDR3 DNA reads TGTGCCAGCAGCGTAGTTCCCCTAGGAGGGGGTGGAAACACCATATATTTT. Translating gives CASSVVPLGGGGNTIYF.

Comments on this clone: This sample includes further DNA sequences coding for the same CDR3. V gene TRBV19 combines with J gene TRBJ1-6; D unclear. Germline CDR1 reads LNHDA; CDR2 reads SQIVND (reference sequence). Trimming shortened V by 2 bases and J by 4 bases, and 6 bases separated the two germline ends. The CDR3 length is 14 residues. The CDR3 sequence is CASSISGYNSPLHF. In DNA form, the CDR3 reads TGTGCCAGTAGTATAAGTGGGTATAATTCACCCCTCCACTTT.

The chain is built from TRBV4-1 and TRBJ1-5; D is unresolved. CDR1 is MGHRA, CDR2 YSYEKL, per germline. With 2 bases removed from V and 6 bases from J, the gap between germline ends came to 11 bases. The length of the CDR3 is 14 residues. The CDR3 spells CASSQLYEGQPQHF. The CDR3 DNA follows: TGCGCCAGCAGCCAATTGTACGAGGGTCAGCCCCAGCATTTT.

The V call is TRBV19, the J call TRBJ1-1; the match to TRBD1 covers 7 bases. Looked up from germline, CDR1 is LNHDA and CDR2 is SQIVND (reference sequence). This CDR3 has 15 residues. V lost 6 bases, J lost 0 bases, and 7 bases stayed unmatched. The CDR3 loop reads CASRRGDSMNTEAFF. DNA of the CDR3: TGTGCCAGTAGGCGGGGGGACAGTATGAACACTGAAGCTTTCTTT.

This clone is a singleton in its sample. The rearrangement uses TRBV28 and TRBJ1-1; maybe TRBD1 (6 bases). The CDR3 length is 11 residues. CDR1 is MDHEN and CDR2 is SYDVKM in the germline V gene. V lost 6 bases to trimming and J lost 10 bases, with 12 bases between them. CDR3 coding DNA: TGTGCCAGCAGGACAGGCAGTAGAGCTTTCTTT. Its protein product is CASRTGSRAFF.

This rearrangement joins TRBV4-1 to TRBJ2-7, with D perhaps TRBD2 (6 bases). The CDR3 sequence is 13 residues long. Trimming took 1 base from V and 5 from J, leaving 9 bases between them. Germline-derived CDR1 and CDR2 are MGHRA and YSYEKL. This CDR3 is CASSQGGVNEQYF. CDR3 DNA: TGCGCCAGCAGCCAAGGGGGGGTCAACGAGCAGTACTTC.

The chain couples TRBV30 to TRBJ1-5; 12 bases agree with TRBD1. The CDR3 loop spans 16 amino acids. Germline-derived CDR1 and CDR2 are GTSNPN and SVGIG (reference sequence). The junction had 4 bases not matched to a gene; V was cut back by 0 bases and J by 4 bases. The CDR3, as DNA: TGTGCCTGGAGTGTAGGGACAGGGGGCAAAAATCAGCCCCAGCATTTT. Translation: CAWSVGTGGKNQPQHF.

The CDR3 sequence is CASSYLRLAGGSEQYF. DNA of the CDR3: TGTGCCAGCAGTTACCTCCGACTAGCGGGGGGGTCCGAGCAGTACTTC. The rearrangement joins TRBV6-5 to TRBJ2-7; TRBD2 agrees at 14 bases. The CDR3 totals 16 residues. The germline V gene has CDR1 MNHEY and CDR2 SVGAGI. V shed 2 bases, J shed 6 bases, and the junction held 6 bases outside the gene matches.

V usage is TRBV7-2 and J usage is TRBJ1-6; 11 positions match TRBD1. V was pared by 4 bases and J by 9 bases, with 8 bases of the junction left unmatched. CDR1 and CDR2 (germline): SGHTA, FQGNSA. CDR3 length: 16 amino acids. The CDR3 protein is CASSYAGTGGSSPLHF. CDR3 nucleotide sequence: TGTGCCAGCAGCTACGCCGGGACAGGGGGGAGTTCACCCCTCCACTTT.

This rearrangement joins TRBV5-1 to TRBJ2-3, with TRBD1 matching over 7 bases. J was trimmed by 4 bases and V by 4 bases; bases with no gene match: 9. This CDR3 has 15 residues. CDR1 and CDR2 (germline): SGHRS, YFSETQ. Here the CDR3 DNA reads TGCGCCAGCAGCATAGGGACAGCGAGAGCAGATACGCAGTATTTT. This gives the protein CASSIGTARADTQYF. Based on the CDR3 plus reference TRBV5-1 and TRBJ2-3, the full variable domain is KAGVTQTPRYLIKTRGQQVTLSCSPISGHRSVSWYQQTPGQGLQFLFEYFSETQRNKGNFPGRFSGRQFSNSRSEMNVSTLELGDSALYLCASSIGTARADTQYFGPGTRLTVL.

The chain has TRBV4-3 and TRBJ2-3; 8 bases fit TRBD1. Germline loops: CDR1 LGHNA, CDR2 YSLEER. Trimming took 1 base from V and 2 from J; bases not matched to a gene: 14. The CDR3 consists of 19 residues. CDR3 region: CASSQVWDRLKGATDTQYF. CDR3 in DNA: TGCGCCAGCAGCCAAGTCTGGGACAGGCTCAAGGGTGCCACAGATACGCAGTATTTT.

The chain carries TRBV6-5 and TRBJ2-3, with 10 bases identical to TRBD1. The V gene's germline CDR1 is MNHEY and CDR2 SVGAGI. J lost 4 bases, V lost 7 bases, and 8 bases had no gene match. The CDR3 sequence is 15 residues long. CDR3 loop: CASKPGQGFADTQYF. The CDR3 DNA sequence: TGTGCCAGCAAACCGGGACAGGGGTTTGCAGATACGCAGTATTTT.

This sequence joins TRBV7-9 and TRBJ2-5; TRBD2 aligns across 10 bases. From germline, CDR1 is SEHNR and CDR2 FQNEAQ (reference sequence). CDR3 length equals 15 residues. J lost 1 base, V lost 5 bases, and 4 bases had no gene match. The CDR3 spells CASSNSGGFQETQYF. CDR3 DNA: TGTGCCAGCAGCAATAGCGGGGGGTTCCAAGAGACCCAGTACTTC.

The rearrangement uses TRBV2 and TRBJ2-1, with no clear D. The CDR3 is made up of 11 amino acids. Germline lookup yields CDR1 SNHLY and CDR2 FYNNEI. V was trimmed by 6 bases and J by 5 bases, leaving 5 bases between them. Here the CDR3 DNA reads TGTGCCAGCAGGGGGAACAATGAGCAGTTCTTC. Residues: CASRGNNEQFF.

This chain joins TRBV5-1 and TRBJ2-5; no reliable D call. Per the germline V gene, CDR1 is SGHRS and CDR2 is YFSETQ. V lost 0 bases, J lost 5 bases, and 8 bases lay in between. The CDR3 consists of 13 residues. CDR3 bases: TGCGCCAGCAGCTTGGGCTCGCTGGAGACCCAGTACTTC. Translating gives CASSLGSLETQYF.

V and J are TRBV5-1 and TRBJ2-5, with 7 bases lining up with TRBD1. Trimming cost V 4 bases and J 0 bases; bases outside gene matches: 6. From germline, CDR1 is SGHRS and CDR2 YFSETQ. The CDR3 spans 15 residues. The CDR3 reads CASSLTTGDQETQYF. CDR3 nucleotides: TGCGCCAGCAGCCTGACCACAGGGGACCAAGAGACCCAGTACTTC.

The V call is TRBV27, the J call TRBJ1-3, with 11 nucleotides matching TRBD1. With V trimmed by 6 bases and J by 4 bases, 5 bases remained unmatched. Germline loops: CDR1 MNHEY, CDR2 SMNVEV (reference sequence). This CDR3 contains 15 residues. This chain's CDR3 is CASRPGQGAGNTIYF. The DNA for the CDR3 is TGTGCCAGCAGACCCGGACAGGGGGCAGGAAACACCATATATTTT.

This chain links TRBV30 with TRBJ1-5, with D maybe TRBD1 (6 bases). Germline V gives CDR1 GTSNPN, CDR2 SVGIG (reference sequence). The CDR3 is made up of 13 amino acids. V dropped 3 bases and J dropped 5 bases, with 11 bases sitting between them. CDR3: CAWSGQFDQPQHF. CDR3 DNA sequence: TGTGCCTGGAGCGGACAGTTTGATCAGCCCCAGCATTTT.

This sequence joins TRBV7-9 and TRBJ1-6; a possible D gene is TRBD1 (5 bases). V was clipped by 0 bases and J by 10 bases, with 13 bases between them. Germline CDR1 and CDR2: SEHNR and FQNEAQ (reference sequence). This CDR3 spans 15 amino acids. CDR3 sequence reads: CASSLATGSKSPLHF. The CDR3 DNA follows: TGTGCCAGCAGCTTAGCAACAGGTTCCAAGTCACCCCTCCACTTT.

V and J are TRBV10-3 and TRBJ2-3; perhaps TRBD2 as D (5 bases). The CDR3 totals 15 residues. V lost 6 bases to trimming and J lost 2 bases, with 15 bases between them. Germline V lookup: CDR1 ENHRY, CDR2 SYGVKD. CDR3 in DNA: TGTGCCATCAGATCCGCCGGGATCCCCACAGATACGCAGTATTTT. Amino acid sequence: CAIRSAGIPTDTQYF.

The chain joins TRBV28 to TRBJ2-7; tentative D call: TRBD2 (6 bases). Germline V lookup: CDR1 MDHEN, CDR2 SYDVKM. The CDR3 extends over 13 amino acids. Trimming removed 11 bases from V and 3 bases from J, with 17 bases in between. In DNA form, the CDR3 reads TGTGCCGCGGGGAGAGACAGATACTACGAGCAGTACTTC. It codes for CAAGRDRYYEQYF.